This is a list of T cell receptor beta chains from one sample in a study of OX40 agonist ivuxolimab in advanced cancers. Sequencing used immunoSEQ multiplex PCR; TCRdb keeps in-frame clones, though not all of them. Of roughly 82,000 clones listed, around 78% were seen once; the top ten hold roughly 0.8%. Sequenced material: CD4+ or CD8+ T cells sorted from blood, taken in a trial of the OX40 agonist ivuxolimab. All receptors derive from an adult with an advanced solid tumor such as melanoma, head and neck, liver or kidney cancer. CDR3s include the opening cysteine and the closing phenylalanine or tryptophan. Each record gives: V gene, J gene, CDR3 protein.

v_gene: TRBV29-1; j_gene: TRBJ2-7; CDR3aa: CSVARQGARSSYEQYF
v_gene: TRBV7-2; j_gene: TRBJ2-3; CDR3aa: CASSIDPFGQGTDTQYF
v_gene: TRBV28; j_gene: TRBJ1-2; CDR3aa: CASSFAGGNYGYTF
v_gene: TRBV18; j_gene: TRBJ1-2; CDR3aa: CASSPGGQPQGYTF
v_gene: TRBV18; j_gene: TRBJ1-5; CDR3aa: CASSPLSNQPQHF
v_gene: TRBV18; j_gene: TRBJ2-4; CDR3aa: CASSAGAAKNIQYF
v_gene: TRBV11-2; j_gene: TRBJ1-3; CDR3aa: CASSLPARLSGNTIYF
v_gene: TRBV4-2; j_gene: TRBJ1-1; CDR3aa: CASSLVEGRMNTEAFF
v_gene: TRBV7-9; j_gene: TRBJ1-2; CDR3aa: CASSLDGSANYGYTF
v_gene: TRBV5-1; j_gene: TRBJ2-1; CDR3aa: CASSPGGTSGGGNEQFF
v_gene: TRBV30; j_gene: TRBJ1-1; CDR3aa: CAWNSWTEAFF
v_gene: TRBV27; j_gene: TRBJ2-3; CDR3aa: CASTPLGTGAFTDTQYF
v_gene: TRBV19; j_gene: TRBJ1-3; CDR3aa: CASRYRETFSGNTIYF
v_gene: TRBV28; j_gene: TRBJ2-5; CDR3aa: CASSPRSDLQETQYF
v_gene: TRBV25-1; j_gene: TRBJ1-2; CDR3aa: CASSERPGANYGYTF
v_gene: TRBV6-5; j_gene: TRBJ1-6; CDR3aa: CASRPGLGNSPLHF
v_gene: TRBV10-1; j_gene: TRBJ1-2; CDR3aa: CASSGAFDWKENYGYTF
v_gene: TRBV10-1; j_gene: TRBJ2-7; CDR3aa: CASSAGSYEQYF
v_gene: TRBV6-1; j_gene: TRBJ2-5; CDR3aa: CASDRETQYF
v_gene: TRBV7-2; j_gene: TRBJ1-5; CDR3aa: CASSLATAGPQQPQHF
v_gene: TRBV7-8; j_gene: TRBJ2-5; CDR3aa: CASSFDSFQETQYF
v_gene: TRBV7-9; j_gene: TRBJ2-2; CDR3aa: CASSFSGTGELFF
v_gene: TRBV5-1; j_gene: TRBJ2-7; CDR3aa: CASSLGQGATYEQYF
v_gene: TRBV27; j_gene: TRBJ2-6; CDR3aa: CASSTGLGATVLTF
v_gene: TRBV5-8; j_gene: TRBJ2-1; CDR3aa: CASSPGQGGYNEQFF
v_gene: TRBV6-5; j_gene: TRBJ2-7; CDR3aa: CASSGDVSYEQYF
v_gene: TRBV19; j_gene: TRBJ2-7; CDR3aa: CASSFPDSYEQYF
v_gene: TRBV2; j_gene: TRBJ1-6; CDR3aa: CASSRRTGVRSGSPLHF
v_gene: TRBV14; j_gene: TRBJ2-2; CDR3aa: CASSQTTGYTGELFF
v_gene: TRBV7-7; j_gene: TRBJ2-3; CDR3aa: CASSRWGEADTQYF
v_gene: TRBV11-2; j_gene: TRBJ1-1; CDR3aa: CASSPRQSNTEAFF
v_gene: TRBV7-3; j_gene: TRBJ2-7; CDR3aa: CASSPQTGTRGRNEQYF
v_gene: TRBV5-4; j_gene: TRBJ2-3; CDR3aa: CASSLAGSADTQYF
v_gene: TRBV6-5; j_gene: TRBJ2-3; CDR3aa: CASSYSGSKTDTQYF
v_gene: TRBV7-8; j_gene: TRBJ2-7; CDR3aa: CASSLDGTVYEQYF
v_gene: TRBV6-1; j_gene: TRBJ2-2; CDR3aa: CASRTNVAGELFF
v_gene: TRBV30; j_gene: TRBJ2-1; CDR3aa: CAWSSGGEQFF
v_gene: TRBV30; j_gene: TRBJ2-2; CDR3aa: CAWSVGGRELFF
v_gene: TRBV28; j_gene: TRBJ1-4; CDR3aa: CASTSGGQGVSTNEKLFF
v_gene: TRBV11-1; j_gene: TRBJ1-1; CDR3aa: CASSLARGAEAFF
v_gene: TRBV6-5; j_gene: TRBJ1-3; CDR3aa: CASSYAGGFGNTIYF
v_gene: TRBV7-8; j_gene: TRBJ1-2; CDR3aa: CASSSLDRGRDGYTF